The 3 T cell receptor beta chains in this list originate from one sample, sequenced in a study of PD-L1 blockade in urothelial cancer. Sequencing was performed with immunoSEQ multiplex PCR; in TCRdb, only in-frame clones are kept and a portion is missing. The table includes roughly 63,000 clones, 81% detected once. Time point: pretreatment peripheral blood. The material sequenced was PBMCs, taken around atezolizumab (anti-PD-L1) treatment. Every receptor here comes from a man in his 70s with urothelial cancer.

The chain is built from TRBV5-1 and TRBJ2-7; 8 bases are shared with TRBD2. This CDR3 is 14 amino acids long. J gave up 0 bases and V 4 bases, and 3 bases lay outside the gene matches. Germline V gene lookup returns CDR1 SGHRS and CDR2 YFSETQ. The CDR3 DNA sequence: TGCGCCAGCAGCCCGAGCGGGAGCTCCTACGAGCAGTACTTC. Protein: CASSPSGSSYEQYF.

CDR3 in amino acids: CASSSGRQANTDTQYF. DNA of the CDR3: TGTGCCAGCAGTTCAGGACGACAGGCGAACACAGATACGCAGTATTTT. This chain uses TRBV27 with TRBJ2-3; possibly TRBD1 for D (6 bases). Germline values: CDR1 MNHEY, CDR2 SMNVEV (reference sequence). The V and J ends lost 4 bases and 2 bases respectively, with 16 bases between them. The CDR3 extends over 16 amino acids.

Judged by abundance, this clone is medium-sized. Other DNA sequences within the sample encode an identical CDR3. The rearrangement uses TRBV19 and TRBJ1-5; a possible D gene is TRBD1 (5 bases). The CDR3 has 15 amino acids. Germline V lookup: CDR1 LNHDA, CDR2 SQIVND (reference sequence). V was pared by 3 bases and J by 6 bases, with 15 bases between. CDR3 loop: CASSITGVSLQPQHF. Written as DNA, the CDR3 is TGTGCCAGTAGTATCACGGGGGTTTCTCTTCAGCCCCAGCATTTT.